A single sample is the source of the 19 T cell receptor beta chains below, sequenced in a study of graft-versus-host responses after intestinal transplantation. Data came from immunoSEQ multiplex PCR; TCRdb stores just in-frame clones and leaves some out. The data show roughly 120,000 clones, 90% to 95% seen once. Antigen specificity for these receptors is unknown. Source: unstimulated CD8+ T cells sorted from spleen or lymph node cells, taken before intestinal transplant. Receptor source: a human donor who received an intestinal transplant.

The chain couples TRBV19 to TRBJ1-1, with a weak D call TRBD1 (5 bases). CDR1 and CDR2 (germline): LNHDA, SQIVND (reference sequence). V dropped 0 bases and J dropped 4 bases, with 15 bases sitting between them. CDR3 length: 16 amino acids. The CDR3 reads CASSIDRAGSGTEAFF. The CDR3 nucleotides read TGTGCCAGTAGTATAGATCGAGCAGGGAGTGGCACTGAAGCTTTCTTT.

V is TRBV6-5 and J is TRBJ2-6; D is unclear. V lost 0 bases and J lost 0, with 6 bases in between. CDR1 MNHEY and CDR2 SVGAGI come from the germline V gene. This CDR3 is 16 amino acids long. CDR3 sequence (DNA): TGTGCCAGCAGTTACTCCACGCCCTCTGGGGCCAACGTCCTGACTTTC. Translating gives CASSYSTPSGANVLTF.

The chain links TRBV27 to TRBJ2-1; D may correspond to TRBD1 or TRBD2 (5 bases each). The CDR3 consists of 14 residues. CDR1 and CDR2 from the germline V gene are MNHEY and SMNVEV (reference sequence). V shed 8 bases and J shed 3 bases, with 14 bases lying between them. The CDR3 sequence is CASQLGTDYNEQFF. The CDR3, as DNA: TGTGCCAGCCAACTAGGGACCGACTACAATGAGCAGTTCTTC.

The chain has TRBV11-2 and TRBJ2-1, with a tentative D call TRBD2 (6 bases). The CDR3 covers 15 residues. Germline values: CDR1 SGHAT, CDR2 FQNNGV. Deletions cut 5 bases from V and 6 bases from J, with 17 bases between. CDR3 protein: CASSIGILEGNEQFF. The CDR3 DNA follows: TGTGCCAGCAGCATAGGGATTTTGGAGGGCAATGAGCAGTTCTTC.

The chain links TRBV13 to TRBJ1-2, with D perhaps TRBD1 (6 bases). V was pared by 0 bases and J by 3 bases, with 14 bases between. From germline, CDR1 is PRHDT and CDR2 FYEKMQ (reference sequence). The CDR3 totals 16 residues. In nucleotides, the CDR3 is TGTGCCAGCAGCTTAGGTAGACAGGCGCACGACTATGGCTACACCTTC. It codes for CASSLGRQAHDYGYTF. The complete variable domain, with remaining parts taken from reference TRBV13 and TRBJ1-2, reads AAGVIQSPRHLIKEKRETATLKCYPIPRHDTVYWYQQGPGQDPQFLISFYEKMQSDKGSIPDRFSAQQFSDYHSELNMSSLELGDSALYFCASSLGRQAHDYGYTFGSGTRLTVV.

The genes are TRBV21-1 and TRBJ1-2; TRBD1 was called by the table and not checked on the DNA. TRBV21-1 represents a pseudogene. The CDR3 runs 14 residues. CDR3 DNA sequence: TGTGCCAGCAGCAAAGTTGGACATAACTATGGCTACACCTTC. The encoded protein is CASSKVGHNYGYTF.

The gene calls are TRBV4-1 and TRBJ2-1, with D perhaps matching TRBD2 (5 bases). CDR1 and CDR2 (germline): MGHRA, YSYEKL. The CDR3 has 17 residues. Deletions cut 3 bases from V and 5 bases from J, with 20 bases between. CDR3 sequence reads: CASSQGPSWRSDNEQFF. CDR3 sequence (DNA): TGCGCCAGCAGCCAGGGCCCCAGCTGGAGGTCTGACAATGAGCAGTTCTTC.

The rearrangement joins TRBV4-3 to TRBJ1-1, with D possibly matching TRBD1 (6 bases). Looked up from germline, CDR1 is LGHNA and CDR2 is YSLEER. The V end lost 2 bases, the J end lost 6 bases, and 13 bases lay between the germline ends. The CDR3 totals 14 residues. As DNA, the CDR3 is TGCGCCAGCAGCCAATGGGCCGGGGGGCCTGAAGCTTTCTTT. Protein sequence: CASSQWAGGPEAFF.

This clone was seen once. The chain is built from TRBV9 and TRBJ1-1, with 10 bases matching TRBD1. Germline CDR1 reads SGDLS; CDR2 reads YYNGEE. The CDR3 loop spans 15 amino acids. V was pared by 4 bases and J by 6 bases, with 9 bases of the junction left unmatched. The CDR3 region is CASSFWDRGRSEAFF. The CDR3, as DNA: TGTGCCAGCAGCTTTTGGGACAGGGGAAGGTCTGAAGCTTTCTTT.

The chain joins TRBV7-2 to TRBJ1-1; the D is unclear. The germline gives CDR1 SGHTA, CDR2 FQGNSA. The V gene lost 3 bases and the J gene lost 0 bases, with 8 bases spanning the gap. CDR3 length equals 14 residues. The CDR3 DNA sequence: TGTGCCAGCAGCTTCAGGACCCTGAACACTGAAGCTTTCTTT. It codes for CASSFRTLNTEAFF.

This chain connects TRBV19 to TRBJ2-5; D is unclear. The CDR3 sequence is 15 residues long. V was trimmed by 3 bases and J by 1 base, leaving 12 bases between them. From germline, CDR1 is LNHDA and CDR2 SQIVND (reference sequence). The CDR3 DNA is TGTGCCAGTAGTATTCTGGGCACAGCCCAAGAGACCCAGTACTTC. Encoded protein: CASSILGTAQETQYF. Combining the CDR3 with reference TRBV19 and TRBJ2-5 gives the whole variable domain DGGITQSPKYLFRKEGQNVTLSCEQNLNHDAMYWYRQDPGQGLRLIYYSQIVNDFQKGDIAEGYSVSREKKESFPLTVTSAQKNPTAFYLCASSILGTAQETQYFGPGTRLLVL.

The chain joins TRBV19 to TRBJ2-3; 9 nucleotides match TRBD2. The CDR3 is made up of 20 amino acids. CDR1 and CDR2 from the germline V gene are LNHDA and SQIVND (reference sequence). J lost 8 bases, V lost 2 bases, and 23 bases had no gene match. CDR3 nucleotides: TGTGCCAGTAGTATAAGGTCGGCGGGAGGGCCACCCATCGGTCCCGTTACGCAGTATTTT. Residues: CASSIRSAGGPPIGPVTQYF.

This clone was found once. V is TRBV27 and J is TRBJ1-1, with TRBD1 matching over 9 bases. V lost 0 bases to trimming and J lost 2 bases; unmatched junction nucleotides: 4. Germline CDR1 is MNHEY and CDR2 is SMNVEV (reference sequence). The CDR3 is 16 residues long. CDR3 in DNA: TGTGCCAGCAGTTTATCGGGACAGGGCTTAAACACTGAAGCTTTCTTT. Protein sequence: CASSLSGQGLNTEAFF.

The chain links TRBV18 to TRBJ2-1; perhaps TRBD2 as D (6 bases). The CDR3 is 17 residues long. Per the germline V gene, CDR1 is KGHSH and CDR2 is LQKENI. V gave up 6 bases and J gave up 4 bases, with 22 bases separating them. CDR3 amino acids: CASSLGRGRYKYNEQFF. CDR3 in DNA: TGTGCCAGCTCTCTAGGAAGAGGGAGGTATAAATACAATGAGCAGTTCTTC. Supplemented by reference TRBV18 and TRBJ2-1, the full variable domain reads NAGVMQNPRHLVRRRGQEARLRCSPMKGHSHVYWYRQLPEEGLKFMVYLQKENIIDESGMPKERFSAEFPKEGPSILRIQQVVRGDSAAYFCASSLGRGRYKYNEQFFGPGTRLTVL.

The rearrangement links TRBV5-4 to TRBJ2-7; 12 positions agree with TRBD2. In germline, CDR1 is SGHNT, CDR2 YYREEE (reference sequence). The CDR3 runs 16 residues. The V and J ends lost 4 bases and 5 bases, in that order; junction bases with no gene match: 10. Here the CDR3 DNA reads TGTGCCAGCAGCCTCAGACTAGCGGGAGTCGGCAACGAGCAGTACTTC. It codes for CASSLRLAGVGNEQYF.

The CDR3 coding sequence is TGTGCCAGCAGTTCATACCAAGAGACCCAGTACTTC. Translated, it gives CASSSYQETQYF. The chain is built from TRBV27 and TRBJ2-5; D ambiguous. V was cut by 4 bases and J by 0 bases, with 3 bases left in between. CDR1 and CDR2 (germline): MNHEY, SMNVEV (reference sequence). The length of the CDR3 is 12 residues.

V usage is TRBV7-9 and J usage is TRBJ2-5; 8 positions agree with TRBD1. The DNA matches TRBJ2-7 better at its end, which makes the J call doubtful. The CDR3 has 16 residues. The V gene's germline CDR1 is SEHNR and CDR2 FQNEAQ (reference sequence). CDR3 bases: TGTGCCAGCAGCTCTGCGCAGGGGGCCGGTACCTACGAGCAGTACTTC. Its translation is CASSSAQGAGTYEQYF.

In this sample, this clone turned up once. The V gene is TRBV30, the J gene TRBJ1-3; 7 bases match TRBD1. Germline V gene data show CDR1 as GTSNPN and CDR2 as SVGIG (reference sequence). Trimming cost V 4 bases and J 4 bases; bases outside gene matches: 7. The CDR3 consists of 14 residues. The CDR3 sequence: CAWNFDRVGNTIYF. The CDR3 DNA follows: TGTGCCTGGAACTTCGACAGGGTCGGAAACACCATATATTTT. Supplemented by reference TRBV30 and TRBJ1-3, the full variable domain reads SQTIHQWPATLVQPVGSPLSLECTVEGTSNPNLYWYRQAAGRGLQLLFYSVGIGQISSEVPQNLSASRPQDRQFILSSKKLLLSDSGFYLCAWNFDRVGNTIYFGEGSWLTVV.

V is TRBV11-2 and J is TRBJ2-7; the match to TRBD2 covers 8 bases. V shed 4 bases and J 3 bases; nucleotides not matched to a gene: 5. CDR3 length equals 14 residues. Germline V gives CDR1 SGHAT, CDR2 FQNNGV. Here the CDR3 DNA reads TGTGCCAGCAGCTATGAAGCGGGAGACTACGAGCAGTACTTC. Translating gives CASSYEAGDYEQYF.